Listed below are T cell receptor beta chains from one sample, sequenced in a study of blood T cell repertoires in COVID-19. Assay used: immunoSEQ multiplex PCR; TCRdb lists only in-frame clones, some missing. This sample yields fewer than 300,000 clones, of which about 81% are seen a single time; almost 1.5% belongs to the top ten. Material: peripheral blood. Receptor source: a human donor with COVID-19, enrolled during active disease. The donor label of this sample is uncertain. CDR3s include the opening cysteine and the closing phenylalanine or tryptophan. A D gene is named only where the DNA matches it firmly. Size tells how often a clone was seen (once, few, many) or the class of an expanded clone, and some rows leave it out.

>TRBV7-9|NA|TRBJ1-2|NA
CASSAGQWGYTF
TGTGCCAGCAGCGCCGGACAATGGGGCTACACCTTC
>TRBV11-3|few|TRBJ1-6|NA
CASSLGGNSPLHF
TGTGCCAGCAGCTTGGGGGGGAATTCACCCCTCCACTTT
>TRBV5-6|NA|TRBJ1-2|TRBD1
CASSRTGRGYTF
TGTGCCAGCAGCAGGACAGGGCGCGGCTACACCTTC
>TRBV7-2|once|TRBJ2-1|NA
CASSLVSPSLGNEQFF
TGTGCCAGCAGCTTAGTGTCGCCTAGCCTGGGCAATGAGCAGTTCTTC
>TRBV6-5|NA|TRBJ2-4|NA
CASTGPAKNIQYF
TGTGCCAGCACAGGGCCAGCCAAAAACATTCAGTACTTC
>TRBV11-2|NA|TRBJ2-1|NA
CASSLRDEQFF
TGTGCCAGCAGCCTGCGGGATGAGCAGTTCTTC
>TRBV7-8|NA|TRBJ1-6|TRBD1
CASSPRTGGNSPLHF
TGTGCCAGCAGCCCTCGGACAGGGGGGAATTCACCCCTCCACTTT
>TRBV11-2|NA|TRBJ2-3|NA
CASSLMFQGTDTQYF
TGTGCCAGCAGCTTAATGTTCCAGGGCACAGATACGCAGTATTTT
>TRBV18|NA|TRBJ1-2|NA
CASSLDGGGPYGYTF
TGTGCCAGCTCACTCGACGGCGGGGGGCCCTATGGCTACACCTTC
>TRBV24-1|NA|TRBJ2-2|NA
CATSGPADTGELFF
TGTGCCACCAGCGGCCCTGCGGACACCGGGGAGCTGTTTTTT
>TRBV9|NA|TRBJ1-2|NA
CASSQFVGPNYGYTF
TGTGCCAGCAGCCAGTTTGTGGGCCCTAACTATGGCTACACCTTC
>TRBV28|NA|TRBJ2-3|TRBD2
CASSLALAGYTDTQYF
TGTGCCAGCAGTTTGGCTCTAGCGGGGTACACAGATACGCAGTATTTT
>TRBV6-6|NA|TRBJ1-2|NA
CASSQQGLGYTF
TGTGCCAGCAGCCAACAGGGTCTTGGCTACACCTTC
>TRBV30|NA|TRBJ2-7|NA
CAWTRSYEQYF
TGTGCCTGGACCCGGTCCTACGAGCAGTACTTC
>TRBV7-8|few|TRBJ2-1|TRBD2
CASSPGLAGQQFF
TGTGCCAGCAGCCCCGGACTAGCGGGGCAGCAGTTCTTC
>TRBV5-1|few|TRBJ2-5|NA
CASSLEVDLGTQYF
TGCGCCAGCAGCTTGGAAGTGGACTTGGGGACCCAGTACTTC
>TRBV7-9|NA|TRBJ1-2|TRBD1
CASSLGWVGDRANYGYTF
TGTGCCAGCAGCCTGGGGTGGGTGGGGGACAGGGCTAACTATGGCTACACCTTC
>TRBV19|NA|TRBJ1-3|TRBD1
CASRQGTTVSSGNTIYF
TGTGCCAGTAGACAGGGGACCACAGTCAGCTCTGGAAACACCATATATTTT
>TRBV18|once|TRBJ2-5|TRBD2
CASSPRLAGEGTQYF
TGTGCCAGCTCACCGCGGCTAGCGGGAGAAGGGACCCAGTACTTC
>TRBV7-2|NA|TRBJ2-2|NA
CASTLDHGTGELFF
TGTGCCAGCACTCTAGATCATGGCACCGGGGAGCTGTTTTTT